The rows below give T cell receptor beta chains drawn from one sample of a study of shared clonotypes between healthy human individuals. Using immunoSEQ multiplex PCR, the repertoire was profiled, and TCRdb retains in-frame clones only, with some absent. The sample lists 2 million to 3 million clones, approximately 94% seen once, with 0.35% to 0.45% in the top ten. Sequenced sample: naive CD4+ T cells from PBMCs. Receptors were obtained from a man aged 18 to 29 in good health. Some clones in this sample may be carry-over from other donors' samples. Each CDR3 is given with its conserved first and last residue. The D gene is left open where the match is weak. The size entry is marked missing in some rows and otherwise reads once, few, many or a size class.

TRBV28	TRBD2	TRBJ2-1	-	CASSGWELAEYNEQFF	TGTGCCAGCAGCGGCTGGGAACTAGCGGAGTACAATGAGCAGTTCTTC
TRBV5-1	TRBD1	TRBJ1-4	-	CASSLEGTGVEKLFF	TGCGCCAGCAGCTTGGAGGGGACAGGGGTTGAAAAACTGTTTTTT
TRBV27	-	TRBJ2-7	-	CASSSQGYEQYF	TGTGCCAGCAGTTCCCAGGGGTACGAGCAGTACTTC
TRBV6-5	TRBD1	TRBJ2-7	-	CATARQGIYEQYF	TGTGCCACTGCCCGACAGGGGATCTACGAGCAGTACTTC
TRBV27	-	TRBJ2-7	-	CAKGGPGGRTYEQYF	TGTGCCAAAGGGGGACCCGGGGGGAGGACCTACGAGCAGTACTTC
TRBV28	-	TRBJ2-7	-	CASSFRLGTPGHTYEQYF	TGTGCCAGCAGTTTTAGGCTTGGGACCCCGGGGCACACCTACGAGCAGTACTTC
TRBV7-3	TRBD2	TRBJ2-3	-	CASSGGTSGTSTDTQYF	TGTGCCAGCTCTGGTGGGACTAGCGGGACGAGCACAGATACGCAGTATTTT
TRBV5-3	TRBD2	TRBJ2-7	-	CARSLSRLAGEEQYF	TGTGCCAGAAGCTTGAGTCGACTAGCGGGAGAAGAGCAGTACTTC
TRBV28	-	TRBJ2-1	-	CASSLGRYNEQFF	TGTGCCAGCAGCCTCGGACGCTACAATGAGCAGTTCTTC
TRBV20-1	-	TRBJ2-5	once	CSATALGTQYF	TGCAGTGCTACCGCCCTGGGGACCCAGTACTTC
TRBV6-1	-	TRBJ2-6	-	CASSADSGANVLTF	TGTGCCAGCAGTGCTGACTCTGGGGCCAACGTCCTGACTTTC
TRBV5-8	-	TRBJ1-3	-	CASSPGFRARNTIYF	TGTGCCAGCAGCCCCGGTTTTCGTGCGAGAAACACCATATATTTT
TRBV19	TRBD1	TRBJ1-1	-	CASNPGGSNTEAFF	TGTGCCAGTAACCCAGGGGGCTCGAACACTGAAGCTTTCTTT
TRBV2	TRBD2	TRBJ2-3	once	CASSVAGGTDTQYF	TGTGCCAGCAGTGTGGCGGGAGGTACAGATACGCAGTATTTT
TRBV6-6	-	TRBJ1-1	-	CASSLGGPSWTEAFF	TGTGCCAGCTCCCTGGGGGGGCCTTCTTGGACTGAAGCTTTCTTT
TRBV5-1	-	TRBJ2-1	-	CASSLQGYPRNEQFF	TGCGCCAGCAGCTTACAGGGATACCCCAGGAATGAGCAGTTCTTC
TRBV9	-	TRBJ2-1	-	CASSVEVVANEQFF	TGTGCCAGCAGCGTAGAAGTAGTGGCTAATGAGCAGTTCTTC
TRBV19	-	TRBJ2-7	-	CASSDKGLTYEQYF	TGTGCCAGTAGTGACAAGGGACTTACCTACGAGCAGTACTTC
TRBV14	-	TRBJ1-5	-	CASSRAGHQPQHF	TGTGCCAGCAGCCGGGCGGGCCATCAGCCCCAGCATTTT
TRBV7-2	-	TRBJ2-5	-	CASGATIIPQYF	TGTGCCAGCGGGGCGACAATTATTCCCCAGTACTTC
TRBV7-2	-	TRBJ2-5	-	CASSLGIHQETQYF	TGTGCCAGCAGCTTAGGCATACACCAAGAGACCCAGTACTTC
TRBV5-1	-	TRBJ2-7	-	CASSLVVGYEQYF	TGCGCCAGCAGCTTGGTTGTCGGTTACGAGCAGTACTTC
TRBV28	-	TRBJ1-1	-	CASSLYERVNTEAFF	TGTGCCAGCAGTTTATATGAGAGGGTGAACACTGAAGCTTTCTTT
TRBV5-4	-	TRBJ1-4	-	CASSSDPNEKLFF	TGTGCCAGCAGCTCGGACCCTAATGAAAAACTGTTTTTT
TRBV7-2	TRBD2	TRBJ2-1	-	CASSFSSGREQFF	TGTGCCAGCAGCTTTAGTAGCGGGAGGGAGCAGTTCTTC
TRBV5-1	TRBD1	TRBJ2-5	-	CASSFGTATETQYF	TGCGCCAGCAGCTTCGGGACAGCCACAGAGACCCAGTACTTC
TRBV6-6	TRBD1	TRBJ2-5	-	CASSYPPDRGGETQYF	TGTGCCAGCAGTTACCCCCCTGACAGGGGTGGAGAGACCCAGTACTTC
TRBV6-5	TRBD2	TRBJ2-7	-	CASSLSGGPYEQYF	TGTGCCAGCAGTCTAAGCGGGGGGCCCTACGAGCAGTACTTC
TRBV6-5	-	TRBJ2-5	-	CASSYGGLETQYF	TGTGCCAGCAGTTACGGAGGGCTGGAGACCCAGTACTTC
TRBV5-4	-	TRBJ2-7	-	CASSPGGGGGSYEQYF	TGTGCCAGCAGCCCCGGTGGGGGCGGGGGCTCCTACGAGCAGTACTTC
TRBV5-8	TRBD2	TRBJ2-2	once	CASSLGLAEELEELFF	TGTGCCAGCAGCCTTGGACTAGCGGAGGAGCTAGAGGAGCTGTTTTTT